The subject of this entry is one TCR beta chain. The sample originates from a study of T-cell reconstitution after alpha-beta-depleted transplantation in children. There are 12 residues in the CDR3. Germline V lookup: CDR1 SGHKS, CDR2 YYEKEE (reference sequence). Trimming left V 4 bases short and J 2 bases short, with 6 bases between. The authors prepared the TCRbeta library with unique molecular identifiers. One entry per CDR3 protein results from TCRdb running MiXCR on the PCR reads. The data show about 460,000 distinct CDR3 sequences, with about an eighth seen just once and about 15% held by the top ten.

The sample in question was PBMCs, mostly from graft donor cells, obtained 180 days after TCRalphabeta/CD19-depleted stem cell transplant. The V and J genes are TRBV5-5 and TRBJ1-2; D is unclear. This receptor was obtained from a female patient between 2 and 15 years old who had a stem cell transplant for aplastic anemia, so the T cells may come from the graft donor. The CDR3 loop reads CASSATNYGYTF. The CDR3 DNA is TGTGCCAGCAGCGCTACAAACTATGGCTACACCTTC.